This T cell receptor beta chain was retrieved from a study of cytomegalovirus exposure and HLA in healthy donors. Background on the study: As released early, the data held approximately 80 million unique TCRs from HLA-typed donors.

Amplification used 60 Vbeta primers and 13 Jbeta primers. Profiling relied on immunoSEQ multiplex PCR, and the TCRdb table lists in-frame clones only, not all of them. The profile covers about 140,000 clones, with 79% appearing a single time and roughly 0.87% taken by the ten largest. The germline CDR1 and CDR2 sequences are SGHRS and YFSETQ. Trimming removed 0 bases from V and 3 bases from J; junction bases left unmatched: 5. This CDR3 is built from 16 residues. Study-wide results and limits: CMV antigen specificity was confirmed in vitro for three CMV-associated chains. Presence/absence analyses assumed roughly uniform sequencing depth across donors, which may not hold.

Note on this clone: Its specificity is unknown.

The origin of this receptor is a man between 18 and 35 years old in good health and CMV-seronegative. The sample comprised PBMCs. This chain uses TRBV5-1 with TRBJ1-1; 10 bases are shared with TRBD1. In DNA, the CDR3 is TGCGCCAGCAGCTTGGCGGGGACAGGGGTGGACACTGAAGCTTTCTTT. Its protein product is CASSLAGTGVDTEAFF.